This passage covers 30 T cell receptor beta chains from one sample sequenced in a study of neurological immune-mediated disorders. In TCRdb, the 5' RACE reads were re-called with MiXCR into one record per CDR3 protein. The sample carries 50,000 or so distinct CDR3 sequences, 10% to 12% recorded once. What was sequenced was PBMCs. These receptors all come from a man between 60 and 75 years old in good health.

Many counts were recorded for this clonotype. This CDR3 is CSASRGGGFLETQYF. CDR3 nucleotide sequence: TGCAGTGCTAGTAGGGGCGGGGGGTTCCTAGAGACCCAGTACTTC. The gene calls are TRBV20-1 and TRBJ2-5; 8 bases map to TRBD2. From germline, CDR1 is DFQATT and CDR2 SNEGSKA (reference sequence). The CDR3 covers 15 residues. V lost 3 bases, J lost 4 bases, and 10 bases stayed unmatched.

This clonotype was observed many times. CDR3 amino acids: CASSPSRGNTEAFF. CDR3 DNA: TGTGCCAGCAGCCCCAGCAGGGGGAACACTGAAGCTTTCTTT. The chain couples TRBV7-9 to TRBJ1-1; weak D call: TRBD1 (6 bases). The V end was cut by 5 bases, the J end by 1 base, with 11 bases between. Germline CDR1 is SEHNR and CDR2 is FQNEAQ (reference sequence). CDR3 size: 14 residues.

This chain uses TRBV7-9 with TRBJ2-3; D is perhaps TRBD1 or TRBD2 (5 bases each). The CDR3 length is 12 residues. The germline V gene has CDR1 SEHNR and CDR2 FQNEAQ (reference sequence). The V end lost 5 bases, the J end lost 8 bases, and 11 bases lay between the germline ends. The CDR3 region has the DNA TGTGCCAGCAGCGAACTGAGGGGTACGCAGTATTTT. Encoded protein: CASSELRGTQYF.

Ten or more counts support this clonotype. The chain recombines TRBV5-1 with TRBJ2-7; TRBD1 or TRBD2 may be the D gene (5 bases each). The CDR3 totals 14 residues. V dropped 3 bases and J dropped 5 bases, with 15 bases sitting between them. CDR1 is SGHRS and CDR2 is YFSETQ in the germline V gene. CDR3 sequence: CASSYGAAKDEQYF. For the CDR3, the DNA is TGCGCCAGCAGCTACGGGGCTGCCAAGGACGAGCAGTACTTC.

This clonotype has a handful of counts. CDR3: CAISEGEANYGYTF. In nucleotides, the CDR3 is TGTGCCATCAGTGAGGGGGAGGCTAACTATGGCTACACCTTC. The V call is TRBV10-3, the J call TRBJ1-2; D is uncertain. The CDR3 has 14 amino acids. The V and J ends lost 2 bases and 0 bases respectively, with 7 bases between them. Germline CDR1 reads ENHRY; CDR2 reads SYGVKD.

Ten or more counts support this clonotype. The J gene is TRBJ2-7, the V gene TRBV12-3 or TRBV12-4; maybe TRBD1 (6 bases). Trimming cost V 6 bases and J 4 bases, with 10 bases left between them. The CDR3 runs 12 residues. The CDR3 DNA reads as TGTGCCAGCAGACAGGGACCGTACGAGCAGTACTTC. It yields the protein CASRQGPYEQYF.

Ten or more counts support this clonotype. The V and J genes are TRBV29-1 and TRBJ2-7, with 12 bases fitting TRBD1. J lost 5 bases, V lost 7 bases, and 6 bases had no gene match. The CDR3 has 13 residues. Germline assignment: CDR1 SQVTM and CDR2 ANQGSEA. The CDR3 region is CSAGDRGRDEQYF. CDR3 DNA: TGCAGCGCTGGGGACAGGGGGCGCGACGAGCAGTACTTC.

This clonotype was counted at least ten times. This chain joins TRBV29-1 and TRBJ2-2; no firm D call. Per germline, CDR1 SQVTM and CDR2 ANQGSEA. The CDR3 length is 13 residues. V was cut by 4 bases and J by 1 base, with 7 bases left in between. CDR3 in DNA: TGCAGCGTTGTTGACTGGAACACCGGGGAGCTGTTTTTT. Amino acid sequence: CSVVDWNTGELFF.

This clonotype was found many times. V usage is TRBV5-6 and J usage is TRBJ2-5, with TRBD2 matching over 14 bases. Germline V gene data show CDR1 as SGHDT and CDR2 as YYEEEE. The J segment lost 9 bases and the V segment lost 4 bases, leaving 8 bases of the junction unmatched. The CDR3 covers 15 residues. CDR3 in DNA: TGTGCCAGCAGCGTGGGACTAGCGGGGGCCGTCCCCCAGTACTTC. It codes for CASSVGLAGAVPQYF.

Ten or more counts support this clonotype. The chain employs TRBV7-2 and TRBJ1-2, with TRBD1 identical over 7 bases. After removal of 2 bases from V and 8 bases from J, the junction contained 8 bases not matched to a gene. The CDR3 length is 14 residues. Germline values: CDR1 SGHTA, CDR2 FQGNSA. The CDR3 DNA reads TGTGCCAGCAGCTTACAAACAGGGGCTCGGGGCTACACCTTC. Translating gives CASSLQTGARGYTF.

For the CDR3, the DNA is TGTGCCACCAGCAGGGATTTGGCAGGGGAGAACACCGGGGAGCTGTTTTTT. Its translation: CATSRDLAGENTGELFF. The chain combines TRBV15 with TRBJ2-2, with D maybe TRBD1 (6 bases). CDR3 length: 17 residues. The V end was cut by 3 bases, the J end by 1 base, with 15 bases between. Germline V lookup: CDR1 LNHNV, CDR2 YYDKDF (reference sequence).

The table lists this clonotype with many counts. The genes are TRBV4-2 and TRBJ1-2; D remains ambiguous. This CDR3 has 13 amino acids. Germline assignment: CDR1 LGHNA and CDR2 YNFKEQ. V was shortened by 2 bases and J by 3 bases, with 7 bases between the two germline ends. In DNA, the CDR3 is TGTGCCAGCAGCCAACTAAAGGACTATGGCTACACCTTC. Translation gives CASSQLKDYGYTF.

This clonotype has ten or more counts. The V call is TRBV4-2, the J call TRBJ2-7; D is unclear. This CDR3 has 12 residues. V gave up 1 base and J gave up 2 bases, with 3 bases separating them. Germline CDR1 LGHNA, CDR2 YNFKEQ. In DNA, the CDR3 is TGTGCCAGCAGCCAAGCCCCCTACGAGCAGTACTTC. Its translation is CASSQAPYEQYF.

This clonotype has only a few counts. The genes are TRBV6-2 or TRBV6-3 and TRBJ2-3; D is undetermined. CDR3 length equals 15 residues. The germline gives CDR1 MNHEY, CDR2 SVGEGT. Trimming took off 5 bases at V and 0 bases at J, with 12 bases between the two ends. The CDR3 here is CASSQRKSSTDTQYF. The CDR3 DNA is TGTGCCAGCAGTCAAAGGAAGTCCAGCACAGATACGCAGTATTTT.

This clonotype was picked up many times. This chain connects TRBV20-1 to TRBJ2-2, with 7 nucleotides matching TRBD1. The CDR3 contains 14 residues. Trimming took 6 bases from V and 5 from J; bases not matched to a gene: 9. CDR1 and CDR2 from the germline V gene are DFQATT and SNEGSKA (reference sequence). CDR3 DNA: TGCAGTGCAGCCCGAGGGGGCGCTACCGGGGAGCTGTTTTTT. Protein product: CSAARGGATGELFF.

V gene TRBV5-1 combines with J gene TRBJ2-5; tentatively, D is TRBD1 (6 bases). Trimming took 4 bases from V and 4 from J, leaving 17 bases between them. Per germline, CDR1 SGHRS and CDR2 YFSETQ. The CDR3 runs to 15 residues. CDR3 in DNA: TGCGCCAGCAGCCCTTATGAGGGGGTGGCAGAGACCCAGTACTTC. It is translated as CASSPYEGVAETQYF.

The chain combines TRBV5-1 with TRBJ2-1; 7 bases are a match to TRBD1. Germline V CDR1 and CDR2: SGHRS, YFSETQ. The CDR3 has 14 amino acids. V lost 8 bases, J lost 4 bases, and 9 bases stayed unmatched. CDR3 nucleotides: TGCGCCAGTAGACCGGGACAGCAATACAATGAGCAGTTCTTC. Amino acids: CASRPGQQYNEQFF. Using reference TRBV5-1 and TRBJ2-1 for the parts outside the CDR3, the full variable domain is KAGVTQTPRYLIKTRGQQVTLSCSPISGHRSVSWYQQTPGQGLQFLFEYFSETQRNKGNFPGRFSGRQFSNSRSEMNVSTLELGDSALYLCASRPGQQYNEQFFGPGTRLTVL.

This clonotype has a count of ten or more. This chain links TRBV12-3 or TRBV12-4 with TRBJ2-1; TRBD2 matches at 7 bases. The CDR3 has 15 residues. Unmatched junction bases numbered 13, after V lost 7 bases and J lost 7 bases. CDR3 in amino acids: CASTWERGSRNEQFF. CDR3 in DNA: TGTGCCAGCACCTGGGAGCGGGGAAGTAGAAATGAGCAGTTCTTC.

This clonotype was counted at least ten times. V gene TRBV5-1 combines with J gene TRBJ1-5, with a tentative D call TRBD1 (5 bases). Trimming took off 4 bases at V and 3 bases at J, with 11 bases between the two ends. The CDR3 totals 14 residues. Per germline, CDR1 SGHRS and CDR2 YFSETQ. Written as DNA, the CDR3 is TGCGCCAGCAGCCTGGACAACCTCAATCAGCCCCAGCATTTT. Its translation: CASSLDNLNQPQHF.

In this sample, this clonotype turned up many times. The chain joins TRBV3-1 to TRBJ1-3; D gene unclear. The V and J ends lost 0 bases and 5 bases respectively, with 2 bases between them. Per germline, CDR1 LGHDT and CDR2 YNNKEL (reference sequence). This CDR3 is built from 12 residues. The CDR3 is CASSQERNTIYF. Written as DNA, the CDR3 is TGTGCCAGCAGCCAAGAAAGAAACACCATATATTTT.

This clonotype was found many times. The chain has TRBV20-1 and TRBJ1-1; weak D call: TRBD1 (6 bases). The CDR3 sequence is 14 residues long. Germline-derived CDR1 and CDR2 are DFQATT and SNEGSKA (reference sequence). V lost 0 bases and J 5 bases, leaving 13 bases between the germline ends. CDR3 sequence (DNA): TGCAGTGCTAGAGAACAGGGAAGTGATACTGAAGCTTTCTTT. Translation: CSAREQGSDTEAFF.

V gene TRBV18 combines with J gene TRBJ2-3; D gene uncertain. With 6 bases removed from V and 1 base from J, the gap between germline ends came to 14 bases. CDR1 is KGHSH and CDR2 is LQKENI in the germline V gene. The CDR3 consists of 15 residues. The CDR3 protein is CASSETLVGTDTQYF. The CDR3 region has the DNA TGTGCCAGCTCGGAAACTCTCGTGGGCACAGATACGCAGTATTTT.

This clonotype has ten or more counts. The CDR3 DNA follows: TGTGCCAGCAGAAATCCGGGACAGAACTCTGGGGCCAACGTCCTGACTTTC. This sequence encodes CASRNPGQNSGANVLTF. This rearrangement joins TRBV7-2 to TRBJ2-6; the match to TRBD1 covers 7 bases. The CDR3 has 17 amino acids. CDR1 is SGHTA and CDR2 is FQGNSA in the germline V gene. J was trimmed by 0 bases and V by 6 bases; bases with no gene match: 8.

This clonotype was counted at least ten times. The J gene is TRBJ1-6, the V gene TRBV5-1; 7 positions match TRBD1. V shed 1 base and J 12 bases; nucleotides not matched to a gene: 1. This CDR3 region has 12 residues. Germline values: CDR1 SGHRS, CDR2 YFSETQ. As DNA, the CDR3 is TGCGCCAGCAGCTTGAACAGGGGACCCCTCCACTTT. Translated, it gives CASSLNRGPLHF.

This clonotype was detected many times. The chain carries TRBV6-5 and TRBJ2-5; perhaps D is TRBD1 or TRBD2 (5 bases each). CDR1 is MNHEY and CDR2 is SVGAGI in the germline V gene. The CDR3 is 14 residues long. The V gene lost 6 bases and the J gene lost 2 bases, with 13 bases spanning the gap. The CDR3 loop is CASSREWGQETQYF. The CDR3 DNA sequence: TGTGCCAGCAGCCGCGAGTGGGGGCAAGAGACCCAGTACTTC.

This clonotype was seen repeatedly, ten times or more. The genes are TRBV6-5 and TRBJ1-1; tentatively, D is TRBD1 (5 bases). Trimming removed 10 bases from V and 5 bases from J, with 17 bases in between. The CDR3 runs to 13 residues. Germline values: CDR1 MNHEY, CDR2 SVGAGI. CDR3 sequence (DNA): TGTGCCATCAGGGAAGGACTGTGGACTGAAGCTTTCTTT. Translated: CAIREGLWTEAFF.

In its sample, this clonotype was seen many times. V gene TRBV7-2 combines with J gene TRBJ1-6; 7 positions match TRBD1. The CDR3 length is 16 residues. Looked up from germline, CDR1 is SGHTA and CDR2 is FQGNSA. After removal of 5 bases from V and 0 bases from J, the junction contained 4 bases not matched to a gene. The CDR3 coding sequence is TGTGCCAGCAGCCAACGACAGGGCTCCTATAATTCACCCCTCCACTTT. Amino acid sequence: CASSQRQGSYNSPLHF.

This clonotype was counted many times. The chain joins TRBV10-3 to TRBJ1-1; TRBD1 matches 8 bases. The V segment lost 7 bases and the J segment 3 bases; nucleotides outside the gene matches: 10. Germline V gene lookup returns CDR1 ENHRY and CDR2 SYGVKD. This CDR3 spans 15 amino acids. In DNA form, the CDR3 reads TGTGCCATCACCTCGGACAGGGCAGGGGACACTGAAGCTTTCTTT. It encodes CAITSDRAGDTEAFF.

The table lists this clonotype with many counts. CDR3 sequence reads: CSARDPTADIQYF. The CDR3 DNA is TGCAGTGCTAGAGACCCTACCGCGGACATTCAGTACTTC. V and J are TRBV20-1 and TRBJ2-4, with no clear D. Germline V gives CDR1 DFQATT, CDR2 SNEGSKA (reference sequence). CDR3 length: 13 amino acids. Trimming removed 0 bases from V and 8 bases from J, with 11 bases in between.

The chain combines TRBV15 with TRBJ2-7; D not certain. V lost 1 base and J 3 bases, leaving 10 bases between the germline ends. The CDR3 contains 14 residues. Germline loops: CDR1 LNHNV, CDR2 YYDKDF (reference sequence). The CDR3 spells CATSRGPPGYEQYF. CDR3 nucleotide sequence: TGTGCCACCAGCAGAGGACCCCCCGGCTACGAGCAGTACTTC.